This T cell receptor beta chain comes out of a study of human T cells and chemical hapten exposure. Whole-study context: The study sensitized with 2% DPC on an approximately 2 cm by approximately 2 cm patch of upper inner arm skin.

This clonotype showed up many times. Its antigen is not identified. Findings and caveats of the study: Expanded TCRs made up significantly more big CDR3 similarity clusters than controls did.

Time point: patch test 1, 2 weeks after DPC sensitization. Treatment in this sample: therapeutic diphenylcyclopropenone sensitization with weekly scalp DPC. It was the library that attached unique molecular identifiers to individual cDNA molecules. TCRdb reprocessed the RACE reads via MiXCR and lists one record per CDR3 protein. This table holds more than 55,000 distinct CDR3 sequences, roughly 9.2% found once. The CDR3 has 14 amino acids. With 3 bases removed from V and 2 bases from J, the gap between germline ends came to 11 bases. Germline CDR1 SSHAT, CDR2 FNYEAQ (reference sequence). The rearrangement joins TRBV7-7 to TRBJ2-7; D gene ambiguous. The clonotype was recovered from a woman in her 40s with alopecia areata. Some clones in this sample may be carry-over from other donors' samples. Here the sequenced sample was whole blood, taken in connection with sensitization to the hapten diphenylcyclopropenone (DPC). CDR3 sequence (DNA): TGTGCCAGCAGCTTCCCCCCAAGGCCCTACGAGCAGTACTTC. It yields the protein CASSFPPRPYEQYF. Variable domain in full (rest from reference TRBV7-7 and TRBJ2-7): GAGVSQSPRYKVTKRGQDVTLRCDPISSHATLYWYQQALGQGPEFLTYFNYEAQPDKSGLPSDRFSAERPEGSISTLTIQRTEQRDSAMYRCASSFPPRPYEQYFGPGTRLTVT.